These T cell receptor beta chains were read from a single sample in a study of beta chain features in type 1 diabetes. TCRdb's table, derived via immunoSEQ multiplex PCR, lists solely in-frame clones and lacks some. This sample carries about 660,000 clones, over 11% of them seen once, and the ten largest clones take 0.03% to 0.045%. Source material: naive CD4+ T cells from blood. The receptors stem from a young man with type 1 diabetes. Both conserved end residues are part of each CDR3. A D gene is named only where the DNA matches it firmly. Where a row states a size, it is once, few, many or the class of an expanded clone; other rows omit it.

J	size	D	V	CDR3	DNA
TRBJ1-2	few	.	TRBV30	CAWDGDRFGYTF	TGTGCCTGGGACGGGGACCGCTTTGGCTACACCTTC
TRBJ2-1	few	.	TRBV9	CASSVAPGAPNEQFF	TGTGCCAGCAGCGTAGCGCCGGGGGCCCCCAATGAGCAGTTCTTC
TRBJ1-3	.	.	TRBV30	CAWSFDSSGNTIYF	TGTGCCTGGAGTTTCGACAGCTCTGGAAACACCATATATTTT
TRBJ2-3	.	TRBD2	TRBV29-1	CSVEGGRSTDTQYF	TGCAGCGTTGAGGGCGGGAGGTCCACAGATACGCAGTATTTT
TRBJ2-1	few	.	TRBV25-1	CASSETGTYNEQFF	TGTGCCAGCAGTGAAACAGGAACCTACAATGAGCAGTTCTTC
TRBJ2-3	few	.	TRBV6-1	CASSPSTDTQYF	TGTGCCAGCAGTCCGAGCACAGATACGCAGTATTTT
TRBJ2-7	few	.	TRBV1	CTSSQETYEQYF	TGCACCAGCAGCCAAGAGACGTACGAGCAGTACTTC
TRBJ2-1	.	.	TRBV9	CASSKPSHEQFF	TGTGCCAGCAGCAAACCTAGCCATGAGCAGTTCTTC
TRBJ1-2	few	TRBD1	TRBV28	CASSVQGADGYTF	TGTGCCAGCAGTGTGCAGGGGGCTGATGGCTACACCTTC
TRBJ2-1	few	.	TRBV7-3	CASSPTALGYNEQFF	TGTGCCAGCAGCCCCACGGCATTGGGGTACAATGAGCAGTTCTTC
TRBJ2-5	few	.	TRBV29-1	CSGKTLTQETQYF	TGCAGCGGGAAGACTTTAACTCAAGAGACCCAGTACTTC
TRBJ2-2	few	.	TRBV9	CASSVRPTPTGELFF	TGTGCCAGCAGCGTTCGACCAACCCCCACCGGGGAGCTGTTTTTT
TRBJ2-3	.	.	TRBV5-1	CASSTRTATDTQYF	TGCGCCAGCAGCACCAGGACAGCAACAGATACGCAGTATTTT
TRBJ2-7	.	.	TRBV7-2	CASSPSAYNDYEQYF	TGTGCCAGCAGCCCATCGGCATACAACGACTACGAGCAGTACTTC
TRBJ2-4	few	TRBD2	TRBV4-3	CASSLAGTSGGKNIQYF	TGCGCCAGCAGCCTTGCCGGGACTAGCGGGGGGAAAAACATTCAGTACTTC
TRBJ2-1	.	.	TRBV9	CASSVGQRADNEQFF	TGTGCCAGCAGCGTAGGCCAGCGGGCCGACAATGAGCAGTTCTTC
TRBJ2-1	.	.	TRBV7-8	CASSFDPSSYNEQFF	TGTGCCAGCAGTTTCGACCCGAGCTCCTACAATGAGCAGTTCTTC
TRBJ2-7	few	TRBD2	TRBV13	CASSLVLRRNSGESYEQYF	TGTGCCAGCAGCTTAGTGTTACGGCGGAATAGCGGGGAAAGCTACGAGCAGTACTTC
TRBJ2-4	.	TRBD1	TRBV18	CASSPGQGIAKNIQYF	TGTGCCAGCTCACCCGGACAGGGAATAGCCAAAAACATTCAGTACTTC
TRBJ2-5	few	.	TRBV5-1	CASSAAGPRETQYF	TGCGCCAGCAGCGCGGCGGGACCAAGGGAGACCCAGTACTTC
TRBJ2-2	.	.	TRBV5-6	CASSFGFDTGELFF	TGTGCCAGCAGCTTTGGGTTTGACACCGGGGAGCTGTTTTTT
TRBJ2-3	few	TRBD1	TRBV5-1	CASSYQGAADTQYF	TGCGCCAGCAGCTACCAGGGGGCTGCAGATACGCAGTATTTT
TRBJ1-3	few	.	TRBV30	CAWVHLGTASGNTIYF	TGTGCCTGGGTCCATTTGGGGACTGCTTCTGGAAACACCATATATTTT
TRBJ2-4	few	TRBD1	TRBV4-2	CASSQEGQGSDIQYF	TGTGCCAGCAGCCAAGAGGGACAGGGATCGGACATTCAGTACTTC
TRBJ1-1	few	.	TRBV13	CASSFNVLRGMAFF	TGTGCCAGCAGCTTTAACGTATTGCGGGGAATGGCTTTCTTT
TRBJ2-7	.	.	TRBV9	CASSVGIAYTYEQYF	TGTGCCAGCAGCGTAGGGATAGCGTACACCTACGAGCAGTACTTC
TRBJ2-5	.	TRBD2	TRBV28	CASTGLQETQYF	TGTGCCAGCACGGGACTACAAGAGACCCAGTACTTC
TRBJ1-3	.	.	TRBV6-1	CASSGQSSGNTIYF	TGTGCCAGCAGCGGACAGTCCTCTGGAAACACCATATATTTT
TRBJ1-4	few	.	TRBV6-5	CASSYREREKLFF	TGTGCCAGCAGTTACAGGGAGAGGGAAAAACTGTTTTTT
TRBJ2-1	few	TRBD1	TRBV4-1	CASSQPLRGRAPRPQFF	TGCGCCAGCAGCCAACCTCTCAGGGGGCGCGCCCCCCGACCGCAGTTCTTC
TRBJ2-2	.	.	TRBV7-2	CASSSFKGGSTGELFF	TGTGCCAGCAGCTCCTTTAAGGGGGGCAGCACCGGGGAGCTGTTTTTT
TRBJ2-7	few	.	TRBV6-6	CASSYPGRGAYEQYF	TGTGCCAGCAGTTACCCGGGCAGGGGAGCCTACGAGCAGTACTTC
TRBJ1-1	.	.	TRBV29-1	CSVEDRWGPNTEAFF	TGCAGCGTTGAAGATCGATGGGGGCCGAACACTGAAGCTTTCTTT
TRBJ2-5	.	.	TRBV30	CAWSAQGAETQYF	TGTGCCTGGAGTGCACAAGGGGCGGAGACCCAGTACTTC
TRBJ1-1	.	.	TRBV27	CASSGTGMRTEAFF	TGTGCCAGCAGTGGTACAGGGATGCGCACTGAAGCTTTCTTT
TRBJ2-7	few	TRBD1	TRBV29-1	CSVTGTGLDEQYF	TGCAGCGTAACCGGGACAGGGTTGGACGAGCAGTACTTC
TRBJ2-1	.	.	TRBV28	CASTEGHEQFF	TGTGCCAGCACCGAGGGGCATGAGCAGTTCTTC
TRBJ1-5	.	.	TRBV6-5	CASSRVFDSNQPQHF	TGTGCCAGCAGCCGGGTTTTTGATAGCAATCAGCCCCAGCATTTT
TRBJ2-7	few	TRBD1	TRBV9	CASSQGTGAEYEQYF	TGTGCCAGCAGCCAAGGGACAGGGGCCGAATACGAGCAGTACTTC
TRBJ2-5	few	.	TRBV2	CASSEVVIQETQYF	TGTGCCAGCAGTGAGGTAGTTATTCAAGAGACCCAGTACTTC
TRBJ1-2	few	.	TRBV2	CASSGDTLGRGYTF	TGTGCCAGCAGCGGAGACACCTTAGGGAGAGGCTACACCTTC
TRBJ2-7	.	TRBD2	TRBV6-6	CASSPSGSLVEQYF	TGTGCCAGCAGCCCTAGCGGGAGTCTTGTCGAGCAGTACTTC
TRBJ1-2	.	.	TRBV9	CASSRREGGYTF	TGTGCCAGCAGCCGAAGAGAGGGTGGCTACACCTTC
TRBJ2-5	.	.	TRBV6-5	CASSNPLRKTQYF	TGTGCCAGCAGTAACCCCCTGAGGAAGACCCAGTACTTC